One T cell receptor (beta chain) is described in this entry. This sample is drawn from a study of blood T cell repertoires in COVID-19. Measured with immunoSEQ multiplex PCR; TCRdb has only the in-frame clones, and not every one. The sample holds under 150,000 clones, over 75% seen once. The ends lost 5 bases at V and 2 bases at J; junction bases unmatched: 7. Germline loops: CDR1 MNHEY, CDR2 SVGAGI. The CDR3 runs 15 residues. The V and J genes are TRBV6-5 and TRBJ2-5; TRBD2 matches 8 bases. Sequencing was performed on PBMCs or T cells enriched from blood (not recorded which). This sequence originates from a woman between 45 and 60 years old who had recovered from COVID-19. Here the CDR3 DNA reads TGTGCCAGCAGTCCCGAAACGGGGGGGCAAGAGACCCAGTACTTC. Translating gives CASSPETGGQETQYF.